Here is one TCR beta chain with its context. This clone's antigen is unknown. The sample holds no much larger clone one base away, and base qualities are not on file. The source of the sample is a study of blood T cell repertoires in COVID-19 (dated by TCRdb to 2020 to 2022). For context, the study as a whole: Samples from collaborators originated in the United States, Italy and Spain and spanned both the acute and convalescent phases of COVID-19. A de-identified subject ID, COVID-19 status, age in years and sex were almost always included in the sample metadata. The samples were drawn from the first 160 participants of the ongoing ImmuneRACE study and from 1,254 subjects provided by 6 global collaborators. A freely available public database, intended as a resource for researchers studying the immune response to SARS-CoV-2, is where the repertoires were released. The material from the prospective study consisted of cDNA or gDNA derived from T cells, B-cell-depleted T cells, or PBMCs. The dataset comprised deeply sampled blood TCRbeta repertoires from subjects exposed to, actively infected with, or recovered from COVID-19. HLA class I and class II types, where available, came from metadata supplied by the sample provider rather than from assay-based typing. What the work shows at the level of the full study, not this receptor alone: Clinical and demographic metadata were provided uncurated, with the amount varying by source and participant.

TCRbeta CDR3 regions were amplified from genomic DNA by means of the immunoSEQ Assay, a bias-controlled multiplex PCR. In the source study's methods: The number of nucleated cells in each sample was estimated from the amplification of reference gene primers within the assay. To quantify the absolute abundance of each unique TCRbeta CDR3 rearrangement, sequence reads were collapsed and filtered. For each sample, productive Simpson clonality was calculated by taking the square root of Simpson's diversity index across productive rearrangements. TCRdb re-hosts the immuneACCESS table, in-frame sequences only. Its copies lack some clones; in the studies checked, an unresolved V gene accounts for under half of them, and the cause for the rest is not known. V and J calls and clone size are copied from that table; D and trimming were computed from the DNA. The sample table holds about 37,000 clones, of which over 80% were seen once. The ten largest clones represent roughly a tenth of the sample.

CDR1 and CDR2, per the germline V gene, are LGHNA and YNFKEQ. From the cysteine through the phenylalanine, the CDR3 covers 17 amino acids. Here the CDR3 DNA is all that survives: 51 bases in frame from base 1. V loses 4 bases at its end and J loses 4 bases; junction bases beyond the gene matches: 9. Whole blood was collected in K2EDTA tubes by collaborating institutions according to the institutions' own protocols. For TCRbeta analysis, collaborators shipped samples as frozen whole blood, isolated PBMCs, or DNA extracted from either of those sample types. The V gene is TRBV4-2 and the J gene is TRBJ2-5; TRBD2 lines up with 13 middle nucleotides. The sample was peripheral blood. The source is a human donor in a cohort sampled during active COVID-19. The DNA sequence is as follows: TGTGCCAGCAGCCCTCGGGGCGGGACTAGCGGGGCAGAGACCCAGTACTTC. It codes for CASSPRGGTSGAETQYF.